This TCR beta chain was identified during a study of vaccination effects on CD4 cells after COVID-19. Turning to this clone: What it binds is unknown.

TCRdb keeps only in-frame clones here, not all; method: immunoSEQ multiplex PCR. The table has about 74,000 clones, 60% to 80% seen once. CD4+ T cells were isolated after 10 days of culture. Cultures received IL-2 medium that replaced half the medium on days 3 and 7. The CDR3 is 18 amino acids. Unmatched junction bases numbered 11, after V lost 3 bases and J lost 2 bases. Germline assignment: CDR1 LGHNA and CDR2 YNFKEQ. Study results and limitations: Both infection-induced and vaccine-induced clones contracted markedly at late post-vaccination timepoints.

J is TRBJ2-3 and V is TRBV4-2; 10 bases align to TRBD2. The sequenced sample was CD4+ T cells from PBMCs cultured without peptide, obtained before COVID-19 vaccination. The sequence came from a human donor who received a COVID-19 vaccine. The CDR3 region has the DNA TGTGCCAGCAGCCAGAAAGCGGGGGGGGTCTCTAACACAGATACGCAGTATTTT. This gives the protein CASSQKAGGVSNTDTQYF.